The clone carrying this T cell receptor beta chain has a count of ten or more. The target antigen is unknown. The data belong to a study of breast tumors, draining lymph nodes, adjacent tissues. Axillary draining lymph nodes of breast cancer patients supplied the node samples. Looked up from germline, CDR1 is SEHNR and CDR2 is FQNEAQ (reference sequence). V lost 3 bases, J lost 3 bases, and 11 bases lay in between. CDR3 size: 14 residues. Findings and caveats of the study: Compared with lymph nodes, tumors were less diverse; compared with nontumor tissue, more. Tumor and nontumor repertoires were significantly more similar in luminal-like than in basal-like breast cancer. Findings are consistent with lymph node origin and intratumoral expansion of most tumor T cells.

Each CDR3 protein gets one entry after TCRdb re-called the multiplex PCR reads with MiXCR. The sample holds about 270,000 distinct CDR3 sequences, around 30% seen once. The receptor was isolated from a female donor with breast cancer. Some clones in this sample may be carry-over from other donors' samples. The sample consisted of axillary lymph node tissue. The V and J genes are TRBV7-9 and TRBJ1-2; D might be TRBD1 (5 bases). DNA of the CDR3: TGTGCCAGCAGCTTGTCACAGGTCGACTATGGCTACACCTTC. This gives the protein CASSLSQVDYGYTF.